A single TCR beta chain is shown here with its context. This clone's antigen is unknown. No base quality values were provided; no much bigger clone lies one nucleotide off. The collaborating institutions used their own protocols to collect whole blood in K2EDTA tubes. For TCRbeta analysis, collaborators shipped samples as frozen whole blood, isolated PBMCs, or DNA extracted from either of those sample types. CDR1 is given as LGHNA and CDR2 as YSLEER, both from the germline V gene. The germline V end is reduced by 2 bases and the J end by 5 bases; junction bases left unmatched: 11. Including the terminal cysteine and phenylalanine, the CDR3 comprises 16 residues. Only the CDR3 DNA stays, 48 bases, in frame from base 1. This sample was included in a study of blood T cell repertoires in COVID-19 (dated by TCRdb to about 2020). For the study in its entirety: Collaborator samples came from the United States, Italy and Spain and covered acute and convalescent phases of COVID-19. The prospective study material was composed of cDNA or gDNA derived from T cells, B-cell-depleted T cells, or PBMCs. Deeply sampled blood TCRbeta repertoires from subjects exposed to, actively infected with, or recovered from COVID-19 were included in the dataset. The repertoires were released in a freely available public database meant as a resource for research on the immune response to SARS-CoV-2. The samples were drawn from two sources: the first 160 participants of the ongoing ImmuneRACE study, and over 1,000 subjects contributed by 6 global collaborators. Sample metadata almost always included a de-identified subject ID, COVID-19 status, age in years and sex. Where available, HLA class I and class II types were taken from metadata supplied by the sample provider and were not determined by assay-based typing. General findings and caveats noted by the study authors: Clinical and demographic metadata were provided uncurated, with the amount varying by source and participant.

TCRbeta CDR3 regions were amplified from genomic DNA by means of the immunoSEQ Assay, a bias-controlled multiplex PCR. As for the original processing: Within the assay, amplification of reference gene primers was used to estimate how many nucleated cells each sample contained. Sequence reads were collapsed and filtered to measure the absolute abundance of every unique TCRbeta CDR3 rearrangement. For each sample, productive Simpson clonality was calculated by taking the square root of Simpson's diversity index across productive rearrangements. As stored in TCRdb, this immuneACCESS dataset retains in-frame rearrangements with V and J assigned. A fraction of the clones does not appear; measured against another copy, unresolved V genes explain less than half of the discrepancy, and the remainder lacks a known reason. V and J calls and clone size are as listed in that table; D and trimming were resolved from the DNA. For this sample there are over 95,000 clones; roughly four fifths appear just once. Of the sample, more than 9% is held by the ten largest clones.

This receptor was obtained from a human donor in a cohort sampled during active COVID-19. Sequenced: peripheral blood. The V and J segments used are TRBV4-3 and TRBJ2-7; 8 nucleotides in the junction match TRBD1. DNA sequence: TGCGCCAGCAGCCAAAGACCCACAGGGGGTAGTGACGAGCAGTACTTC. This sequence encodes CASSQRPTGGSDEQYF.